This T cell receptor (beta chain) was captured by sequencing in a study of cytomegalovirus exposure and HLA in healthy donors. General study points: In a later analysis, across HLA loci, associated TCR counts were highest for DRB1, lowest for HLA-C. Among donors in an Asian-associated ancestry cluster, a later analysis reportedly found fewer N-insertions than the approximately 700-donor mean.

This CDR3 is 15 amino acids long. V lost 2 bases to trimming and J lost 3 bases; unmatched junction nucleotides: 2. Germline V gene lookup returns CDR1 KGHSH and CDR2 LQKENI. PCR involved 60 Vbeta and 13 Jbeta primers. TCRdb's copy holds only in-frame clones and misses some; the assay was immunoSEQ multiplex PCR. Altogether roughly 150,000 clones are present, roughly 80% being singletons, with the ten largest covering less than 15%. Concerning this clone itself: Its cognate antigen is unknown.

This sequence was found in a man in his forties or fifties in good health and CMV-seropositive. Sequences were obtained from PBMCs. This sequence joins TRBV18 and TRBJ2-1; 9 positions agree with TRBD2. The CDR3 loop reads CASSPGSGGYNEQFF. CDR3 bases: TGTGCCAGCTCACCAGGTAGCGGGGGCTACAATGAGCAGTTCTTC.